What follows describes a single T cell receptor beta chain. The sample originates from a study of blood T cell repertoires in COVID-19. At the level of the study: Both acute and convalescent COVID-19 samples were obtained from the United States, Italy and Spain. Sources were T cells, B-cell-depleted T cells, or PBMCs; the material itself was cDNA or gDNA.

In the authors' workflow: Reference gene primers were amplified, and this amplification served to estimate nucleated cell counts. The data were produced by immunoSEQ multiplex PCR, yet TCRdb's version contains in-frame clones alone and is incomplete. Clone size and the V and J calls come from that table; the DNA yielded D and trimming. In the table there are 95,000 to 130,000 clones, around four fifths of which are singletons. The germline V gene encodes CDR1 MNHEY and CDR2 SVGAGI. V lost 2 bases, J lost 9 bases, and 17 bases lay in between. The CDR3 has 16 residues. Sequenced sample: peripheral blood. The V gene is TRBV6-5, the J gene TRBJ1-6; D gene ambiguous. This clonotype was obtained from a man aged 30 to 39 with acute or convalescent COVID-19. CDR3 amino acids: CASSYGNRDDGSPLHF. CDR3 bases: TGTGCCAGCAGTTACGGTAACCGGGATGACGGTTCACCCCTCCACTTT.